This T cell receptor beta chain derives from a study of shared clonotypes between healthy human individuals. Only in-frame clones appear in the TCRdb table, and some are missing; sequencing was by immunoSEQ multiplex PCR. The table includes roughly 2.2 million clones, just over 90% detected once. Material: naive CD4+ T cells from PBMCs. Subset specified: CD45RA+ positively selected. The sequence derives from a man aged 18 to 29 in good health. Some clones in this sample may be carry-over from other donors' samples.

The CDR3 bases are TGTGCCACAGAGAAGCCGTCCTACGAGCAGTACTTC. Protein sequence: CATEKPSYEQYF. The chain uses TRBV28 and TRBJ2-7; D ambiguous. Germline CDR1 MDHEN, CDR2 SYDVKM. V gave up 10 bases and J gave up 1 base, with 11 bases separating them. This CDR3 has 12 residues.